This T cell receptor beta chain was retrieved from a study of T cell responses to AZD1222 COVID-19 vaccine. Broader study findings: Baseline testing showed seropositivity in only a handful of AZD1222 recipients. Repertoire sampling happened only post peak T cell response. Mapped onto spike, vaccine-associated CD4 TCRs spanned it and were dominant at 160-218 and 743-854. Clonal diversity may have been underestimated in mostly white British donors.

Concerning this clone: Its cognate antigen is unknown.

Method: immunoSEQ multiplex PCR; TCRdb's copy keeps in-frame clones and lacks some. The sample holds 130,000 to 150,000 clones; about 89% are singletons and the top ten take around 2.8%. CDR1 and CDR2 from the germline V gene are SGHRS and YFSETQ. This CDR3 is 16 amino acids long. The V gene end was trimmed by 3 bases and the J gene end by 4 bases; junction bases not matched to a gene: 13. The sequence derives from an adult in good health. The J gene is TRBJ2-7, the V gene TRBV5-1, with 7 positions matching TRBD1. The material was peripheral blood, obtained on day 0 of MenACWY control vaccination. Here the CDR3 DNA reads TGCGCCAGCAGCTCCAACAAACAGGGGCGTCGATACGAGCAGTACTTC. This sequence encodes CASSSNKQGRRYEQYF. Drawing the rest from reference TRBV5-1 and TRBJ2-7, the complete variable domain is KAGVTQTPRYLIKTRGQQVTLSCSPISGHRSVSWYQQTPGQGLQFLFEYFSETQRNKGNFPGRFSGRQFSNSRSEMNVSTLELGDSALYLCASSSNKQGRRYEQYFGPGTRLTVT.